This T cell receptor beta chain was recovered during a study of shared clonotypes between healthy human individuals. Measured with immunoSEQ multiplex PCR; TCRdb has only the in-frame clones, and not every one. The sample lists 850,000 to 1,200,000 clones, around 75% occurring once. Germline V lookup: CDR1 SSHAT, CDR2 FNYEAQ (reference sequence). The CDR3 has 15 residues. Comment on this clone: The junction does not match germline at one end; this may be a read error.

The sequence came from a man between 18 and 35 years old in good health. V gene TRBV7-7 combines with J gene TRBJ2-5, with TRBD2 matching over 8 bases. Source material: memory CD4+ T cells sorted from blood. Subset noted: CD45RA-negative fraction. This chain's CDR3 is CASSLTGRAGETQYF. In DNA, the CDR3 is TGTGCTAGCAGCTTAACCGGGAGGGCGGGAGAGACCCAGTACTTC.